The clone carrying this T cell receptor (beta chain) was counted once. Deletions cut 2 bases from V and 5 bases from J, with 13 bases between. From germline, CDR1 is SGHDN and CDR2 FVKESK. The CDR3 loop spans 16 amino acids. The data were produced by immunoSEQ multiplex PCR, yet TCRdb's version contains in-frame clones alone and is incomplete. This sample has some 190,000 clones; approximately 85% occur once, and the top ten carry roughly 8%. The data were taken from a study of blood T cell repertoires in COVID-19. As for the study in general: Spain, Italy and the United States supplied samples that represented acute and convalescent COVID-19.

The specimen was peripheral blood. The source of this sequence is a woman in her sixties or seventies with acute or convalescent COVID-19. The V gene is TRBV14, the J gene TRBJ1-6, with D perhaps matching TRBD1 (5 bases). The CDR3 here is CASSQRPRVDNSPLHF. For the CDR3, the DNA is TGTGCCAGCAGCCAACGACCCAGGGTGGATAATTCACCCCTCCACTTT.